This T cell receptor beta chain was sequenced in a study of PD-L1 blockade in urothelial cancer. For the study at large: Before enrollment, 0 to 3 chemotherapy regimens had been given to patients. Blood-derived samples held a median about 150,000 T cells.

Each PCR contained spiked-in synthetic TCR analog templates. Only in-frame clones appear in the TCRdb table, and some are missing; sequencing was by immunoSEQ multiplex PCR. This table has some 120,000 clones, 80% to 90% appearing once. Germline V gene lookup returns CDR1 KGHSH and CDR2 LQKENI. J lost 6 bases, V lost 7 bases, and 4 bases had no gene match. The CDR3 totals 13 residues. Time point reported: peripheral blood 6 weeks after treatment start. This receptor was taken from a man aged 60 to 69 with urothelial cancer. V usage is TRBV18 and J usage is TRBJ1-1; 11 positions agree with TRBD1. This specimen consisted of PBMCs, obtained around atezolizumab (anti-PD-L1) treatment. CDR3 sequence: CASFGQGAAEAFF. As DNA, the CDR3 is TGTGCCAGCTTCGGACAGGGGGCAGCTGAAGCTTTCTTT.